This is a list of T cell receptor beta chains from one sample in a study of T-cell memory formation after mild COVID-19. TCRdb independently ran MiXCR on the 5' RACE reads; one entry per CDR3 protein. In the table there are hundreds of thousands of distinct CDR3 sequences, about a sixth of which are singletons. Sequencing was carried out using PBMCs or a T cell subset sorted from them (not recorded which). The receptors here all came from an adult woman who had mild COVID-19 (a few samples of this study predate the infection). Cell type and time point are not known. Both conserved end residues are trimmed from each CDR3. Fields, in order: J gene, V gene, CDR3 protein.

>TRBJ2-7|TRBV7-6
ASSLARGSGEQY
>TRBJ1-5|TRBV7-9
ASGPGGSQPQH
>TRBJ2-3|TRBV5-1
ASSRTGPDTQY
>TRBJ1-1|TRBV12-3/TRBV12-4
ASSLEPGGEAF
>TRBJ1-1|TRBV5-1
ASSSATGFRSEAF
>TRBJ2-3|TRBV18
ASSPDYQSTDTQY
>TRBJ2-2|TRBV27
ASSRELDTGELF
>TRBJ2-1|TRBV7-7
ASSGLSNEQF
>TRBJ2-3|TRBV6-5
ASSYSLGTAYTQY
>TRBJ2-2|TRBV5-4
ASSLVVDGAGELF